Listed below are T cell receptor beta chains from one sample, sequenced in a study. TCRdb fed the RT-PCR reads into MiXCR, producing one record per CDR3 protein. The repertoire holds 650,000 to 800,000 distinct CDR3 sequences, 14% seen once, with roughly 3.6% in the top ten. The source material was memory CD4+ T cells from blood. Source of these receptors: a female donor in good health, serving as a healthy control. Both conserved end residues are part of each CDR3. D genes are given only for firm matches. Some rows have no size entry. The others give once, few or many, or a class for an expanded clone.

TGTGCCTCCGGGACAGGGTTGGGTTACAATGAGCAGTTCTTC,CASGTGLGYNEQFF,TRBJ2-1,TRBD1,TRBV25-1,few
TGTGCCAGCAATGCCTACCACAGGGGACAGAATGAAAAACTGTTTTTT,CASNAYHRGQNEKLFF,TRBJ1-4,TRBD1,TRBV28,few
TGTGCCAGCAGTCCCCTGGGCGGCTCTGAGACCCAGTACTTC,CASSPLGGSETQYF,TRBJ2-5,NA,TRBV6-5,NA
TGCGCCAGCAGCCAAGGATTCAGGGGAGCCTACGAGCAGTACTTC,CASSQGFRGAYEQYF,TRBJ2-7,NA,TRBV4-3,NA
TGCGCCAGCAGCTTAACTAGCGGAGATTACAATGAGCAGTTCTTC,CASSLTSGDYNEQFF,TRBJ2-1,TRBD2,TRBV5-1,many
TGCGCCAGCAGCTTGTTATCTAGCGGGAGGGCCTTGGTTGACGAGCAGTACTTC,CASSLLSSGRALVDEQYF,TRBJ2-7,TRBD2,TRBV5-1,many
TGTGCCAGCAGCCCACGGGACAGGGGAGACAATGAGCAGTTCTTC,CASSPRDRGDNEQFF,TRBJ2-1,TRBD1,TRBV7-3,NA
TGTGCCAGCAGCTTGGCCCAGGGGGGATCCGAGACCCAGTACTTC,CASSLAQGGSETQYF,TRBJ2-5,NA,TRBV5-6,few
TGCAGTGCTATCCAGGGGGCGGGAGGCTACACCTTC,CSAIQGAGGYTF,TRBJ1-2,TRBD1,TRBV20-1,many
TGTGCCAGCAGCGCCGGACAGGGACGGAACACTGAAGCTTTCTTT,CASSAGQGRNTEAFF,TRBJ1-1,TRBD1,TRBV28,NA
TGCGCCAGCAGCTTGGGTGGAGGGGGCGGCACCAACAATGAGCAGTTCTTC,CASSLGGGGGTNNEQFF,TRBJ2-1,NA,TRBV5-1,few
TGTGCCAGCAGCCCGGACAACCAATTTACCTACGAGCAGTACTTC,CASSPDNQFTYEQYF,TRBJ2-7,NA,TRBV7-2,few
TGTGCCAGCACCGGACACCTCGTAGACTACGAGCAGTACTTC,CASTGHLVDYEQYF,TRBJ2-7,NA,TRBV12-3/TRBV12-4,NA
TGTGCCAGCAGCGCCGGGAGTTCTAGCGGGAACCAAGAGACCCAGTACTTC,CASSAGSSSGNQETQYF,TRBJ2-5,TRBD2,TRBV7-9,few
TGCACCAGCAGCCAAGTATGGGGAGTATTGAGCTACGAGCAGTACTTC,CTSSQVWGVLSYEQYF,TRBJ2-7,NA,TRBV1,few
TGTGCCATCAGTGAGTTGGGAAACTATCAGTACTTC,CAISELGNYQYF,TRBJ2-4,NA,TRBV10-3,many
TGTGCCAGCAGCTTAGGGGACGGGGGCCGCTACGAGCAGTACTTC,CASSLGDGGRYEQYF,TRBJ2-7,NA,TRBV7-9,NA
TGTGCCAGCAGCCCTAACGGACAGGGGGACACTGAAGCTTTCTTT,CASSPNGQGDTEAFF,TRBJ1-1,TRBD1,TRBV7-3,NA
TGTGCCAGCAGGGTGGACAGGGGCCCTGAAGCTTTCTTT,CASRVDRGPEAFF,TRBJ1-1,TRBD1,TRBV12-3/TRBV12-4,few
TGCGCCAGCAGCTTGGCCGTGGGTTCACCCCTCCACTTT,CASSLAVGSPLHF,TRBJ1-6,NA,TRBV5-1,few
TGCGCCAGCAGCCACGACTCAGGGGACCCGGACCTGTTTTTT,CASSHDSGDPDLFF,TRBJ1-4,NA,TRBV5-1,NA
TGCGCCAGCGTGGCGGGAAGGGGAGAGACCCAGTACTTC,CASVAGRGETQYF,TRBJ2-5,NA,TRBV5-1,few
TGTGCCAGCAGCTTGGGACAGATCTCTGGGGCCAACGTCCTGACTTTC,CASSLGQISGANVLTF,TRBJ2-6,NA,TRBV5-4,NA